The T cell receptor beta chain under discussion was sequenced for a study of T cell responses to AZD1222 COVID-19 vaccine. Sequencing was performed with immunoSEQ multiplex PCR; in TCRdb, only in-frame clones are kept and a portion is missing. The profile shows some 140,000 clones, approximately 90% of them singletons. A remark on this clone: Its antigen is unknown.

Study-wide results and caveats: Spike regions recognized by vaccine-associated CD4 TCRs spanned the protein, led by 160-218 and 743-854. No day 14 peak samples; only post-peak repertoires were characterized.

Material: peripheral blood, obtained on day 0 of AZD1222 vaccination. The receptor comes from an adult in good health.

The CDR3 spells CASRLGQGITDTQYF. The DNA for the CDR3 is TGTGCCAGCAGACTGGGACAGGGGATCACAGATACGCAGTATTTT. The V call is TRBV28, the J call TRBJ2-3, with 10 bases fitting TRBD1. Germline CDR1 is MDHEN and CDR2 is SYDVKM. The ends lost 6 bases at V and 2 bases at J; junction bases unmatched: 5. This CDR3 spans 15 amino acids.